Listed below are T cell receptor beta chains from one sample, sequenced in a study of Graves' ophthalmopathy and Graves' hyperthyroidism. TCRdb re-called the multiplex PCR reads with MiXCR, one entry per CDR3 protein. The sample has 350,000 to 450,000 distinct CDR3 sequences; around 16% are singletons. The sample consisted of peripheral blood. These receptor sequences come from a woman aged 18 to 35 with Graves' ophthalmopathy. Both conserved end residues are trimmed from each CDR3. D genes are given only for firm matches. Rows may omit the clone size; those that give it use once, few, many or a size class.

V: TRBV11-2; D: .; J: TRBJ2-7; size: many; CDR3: ASSDDYEQY
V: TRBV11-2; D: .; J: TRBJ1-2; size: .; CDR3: ASSFDSGFAHGYT
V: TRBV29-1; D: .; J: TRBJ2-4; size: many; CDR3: SVREGWVAKNIQY
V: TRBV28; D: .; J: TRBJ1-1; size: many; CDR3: ASSLRGNAF
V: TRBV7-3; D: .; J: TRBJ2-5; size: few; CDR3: ASSLTGGHGETQY
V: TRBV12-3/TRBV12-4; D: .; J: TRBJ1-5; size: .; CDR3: ASSLRAEQPQH
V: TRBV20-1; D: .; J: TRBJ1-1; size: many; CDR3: SAMPGHSNTEAF
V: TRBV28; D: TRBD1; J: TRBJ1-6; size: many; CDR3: ASSGWTGLPYNSPLH
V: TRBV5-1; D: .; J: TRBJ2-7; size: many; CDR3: ASSSIGAYEQY
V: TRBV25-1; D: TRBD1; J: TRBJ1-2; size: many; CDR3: ASSELRTGGNYGYT
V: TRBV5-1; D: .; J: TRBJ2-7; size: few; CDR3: ASSLTSETYEQY
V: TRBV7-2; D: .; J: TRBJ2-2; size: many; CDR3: ASSLAAATGELF
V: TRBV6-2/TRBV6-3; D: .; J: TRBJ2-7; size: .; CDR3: ASNRDGLSSYEQY
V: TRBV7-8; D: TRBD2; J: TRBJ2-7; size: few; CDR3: ASSLSLAGGDYEQY
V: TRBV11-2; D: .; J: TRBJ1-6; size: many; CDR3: ASSQSAYNSPLH
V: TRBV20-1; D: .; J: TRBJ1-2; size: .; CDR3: SAPRVGRDGYT
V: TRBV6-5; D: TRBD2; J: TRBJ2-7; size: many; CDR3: ASTTSGTYEQY
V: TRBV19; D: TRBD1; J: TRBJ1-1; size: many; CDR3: ASSIPPGTAVGTEAF
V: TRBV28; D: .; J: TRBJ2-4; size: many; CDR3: ASSHPRRTNLAKNIQY
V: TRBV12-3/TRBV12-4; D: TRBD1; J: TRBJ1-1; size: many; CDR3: ASRADRGRTMNTEAF
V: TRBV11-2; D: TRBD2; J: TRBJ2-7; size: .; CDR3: ASSLGLGGTRSKTYEQY
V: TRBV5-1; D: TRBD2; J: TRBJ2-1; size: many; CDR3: ASSLDASGTSGENEQF
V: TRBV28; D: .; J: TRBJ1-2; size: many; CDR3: ASSFDIRDNYGYT
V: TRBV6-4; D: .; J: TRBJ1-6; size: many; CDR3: ASSLPTVANSPLH
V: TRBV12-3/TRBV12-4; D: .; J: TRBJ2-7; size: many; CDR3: ASRDTYEQY
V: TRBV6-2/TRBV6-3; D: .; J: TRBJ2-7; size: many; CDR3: ASSYENYEQY
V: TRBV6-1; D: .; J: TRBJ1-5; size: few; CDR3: ASSGPEGNGGEESQPQH
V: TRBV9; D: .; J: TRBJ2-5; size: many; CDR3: ASSGSDDVWETQY
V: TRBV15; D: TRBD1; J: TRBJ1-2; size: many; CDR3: ATSRDRGIYGYT
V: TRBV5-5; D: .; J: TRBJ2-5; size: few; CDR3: ASSRWCMGQETQY
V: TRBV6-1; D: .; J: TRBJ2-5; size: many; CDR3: ASRPSHTSLRETQY
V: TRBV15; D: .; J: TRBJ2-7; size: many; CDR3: ATSRDRTRSHEQY
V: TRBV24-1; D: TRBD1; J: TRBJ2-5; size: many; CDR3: ATARGETQY
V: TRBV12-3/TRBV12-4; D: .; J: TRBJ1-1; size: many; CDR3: ASSLARSKTEAF
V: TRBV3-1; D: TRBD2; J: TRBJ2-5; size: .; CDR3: ASSQDPLGTSGETQY
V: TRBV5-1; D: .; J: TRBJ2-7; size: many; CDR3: ASAPRELRYEQY
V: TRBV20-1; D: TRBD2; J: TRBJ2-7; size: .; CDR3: SARDRRGGWYEQY
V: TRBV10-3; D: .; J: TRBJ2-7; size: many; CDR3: AISESSKGAYEQY
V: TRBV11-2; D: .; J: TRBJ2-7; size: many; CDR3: ASSYRGGRDTSYEQY
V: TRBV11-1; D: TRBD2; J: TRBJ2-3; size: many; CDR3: ASSSSEAGGVDTQY
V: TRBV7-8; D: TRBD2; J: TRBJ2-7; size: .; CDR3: ASSFLAGDTYEQY
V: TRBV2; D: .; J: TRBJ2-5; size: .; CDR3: ASRDGIPQETQY
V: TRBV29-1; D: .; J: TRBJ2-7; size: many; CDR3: SVGRLGTYEQY
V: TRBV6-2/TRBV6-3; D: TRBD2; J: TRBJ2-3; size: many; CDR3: ASSYPPGGSTDTQY
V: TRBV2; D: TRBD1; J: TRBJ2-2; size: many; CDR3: ASQQGAANTGELF
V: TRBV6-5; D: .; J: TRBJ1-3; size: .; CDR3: ASSYSPADHPGNTIY
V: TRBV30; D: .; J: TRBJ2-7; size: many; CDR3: AWSHQSGLTFYEQY
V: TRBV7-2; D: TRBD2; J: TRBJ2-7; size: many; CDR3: ASTRQRGTSGFYEQY
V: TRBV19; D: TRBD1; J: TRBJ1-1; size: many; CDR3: ASSLSGTVGTEAF
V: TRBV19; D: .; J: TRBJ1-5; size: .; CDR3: ASSIGRGRDQPQH
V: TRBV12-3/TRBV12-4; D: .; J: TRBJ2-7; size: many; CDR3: ASSLVVRLAIAYEQY